This T cell receptor beta chain was recorded in a study of T-cell memory formation after mild COVID-19. TCRdb re-analysed the 5' RACE reads in MiXCR, keeping a single row per CDR3 protein. The sample lists about 410,000 distinct CDR3 sequences, roughly a quarter occurring once. The sample was PBMCs or a T cell subset sorted from them (not recorded which). This clonotype was sampled from an adult woman who had mild COVID-19 (a few samples of this study predate the infection). Cell type and time point are not known.

The CDR3 region has the DNA TGTGCCAGCAGCTTCGACAGGGTCCGAAACACTGAAGCTTTCTTT. This gives the protein CASSFDRVRNTEAFF. This chain links TRBV7-3 with TRBJ1-1; 7 bases agree with TRBD1. Losses at the gene ends were 3 bases for V and 2 bases for J; bases not matched to a gene: 6. The CDR3 contains 15 residues. The germline CDR1 and CDR2 sequences are SGHTA and FQGTGA. The whole variable domain, remainder taken from reference TRBV7-3 and TRBJ1-1, is GAGVSQTPSNKVTEKGKYVELRCDPISGHTALYWYRQSLGQGPEFLIYFQGTGAADDSGLPNDRFFAVRPEGSVSTLKIQRTERGDSAVYLCASSFDRVRNTEAFFGQGTRLTVV.